A selection of T cell receptor beta chains follows, all from one sample in a study of shared clonotypes between healthy human individuals. Profiled with immunoSEQ multiplex PCR; TCRdb holds only in-frame clones, not every one. Of more than 400,000 clones in the sample, 95% to 97% were seen once. Sequencing was done on a sample of naive CD4+ T cells sorted from blood. The receptors were sampled from a woman in her twenties or thirties in good health. CDR3s include the opening cysteine and the closing phenylalanine or tryptophan. Fields, in order: V gene, D gene, clone size, J gene, CDR3 DNA, CDR3 protein. D genes are given only for firm matches. Size values are once, few and many counts, or a class for expanded clones, and some rows have none.

V gene: TRBV4-2
D gene: NA
clone size: NA
J gene: TRBJ2-7
CDR3 DNA: TGTGCCAGCAGCCAAGGCCGGGGAATAGGGTTATACGAGCAGTACTTC
CDR3 protein: CASSQGRGIGLYEQYF

V gene: TRBV7-9
D gene: NA
clone size: NA
J gene: TRBJ2-5
CDR3 DNA: TGTGCCAGCAGCTTAGTGGGCAGGATTCAAGAGACCCAGTACTTC
CDR3 protein: CASSLVGRIQETQYF

V gene: TRBV7-6
D gene: NA
clone size: NA
J gene: TRBJ1-1
CDR3 DNA: TGTGCCAGCAGCTTAGTGGGATCCAGTACTGAAGCTTTCTTT
CDR3 protein: CASSLVGSSTEAFF

V gene: TRBV27
D gene: NA
clone size: NA
J gene: TRBJ1-5
CDR3 DNA: TGTGCCAGCAGGGCTAAGGACAGCCCCAATCAGCCCCAGCATTTT
CDR3 protein: CASRAKDSPNQPQHF

V gene: TRBV4-1
D gene: NA
clone size: NA
J gene: TRBJ1-3
CDR3 DNA: TGCGCCAGCAGCCAGATCAGGGGAGGGAGCTCTGGAAACACCATATATTTT
CDR3 protein: CASSQIRGGSSGNTIYF

V gene: TRBV2
D gene: NA
clone size: NA
J gene: TRBJ1-2
CDR3 DNA: TGTGCCAGCACGGGGGGCAAGGGCTACACCTTC
CDR3 protein: CASTGGKGYTF

V gene: TRBV10-1
D gene: NA
clone size: NA
J gene: TRBJ2-7
CDR3 DNA: TGCGCCAGCAGTGAGTCTCTTTCGGGCGAGCAGTACTTC
CDR3 protein: CASSESLSGEQYF

V gene: TRBV5-6
D gene: NA
clone size: NA
J gene: TRBJ1-5
CDR3 DNA: TGTGCCAGCAGCTTGGCGGGCGCGGGCCAGCCCCAGCATTTT
CDR3 protein: CASSLAGAGQPQHF

V gene: TRBV5-6
D gene: TRBD2
clone size: once
J gene: TRBJ2-1
CDR3 DNA: TGTGCCAGCAGCCAACCGGGACTAGCGGGAGGGAATGAGCAGTTCTTC
CDR3 protein: CASSQPGLAGGNEQFF

V gene: TRBV28
D gene: TRBD1
clone size: NA
J gene: TRBJ1-5
CDR3 DNA: TGTGCCAGCAGTCCCCCGGGGACAGGGAGGGGTCAGCCCCAGCATTTT
CDR3 protein: CASSPPGTGRGQPQHF

V gene: TRBV7-9
D gene: TRBD1
clone size: NA
J gene: TRBJ2-7
CDR3 DNA: TGTGCCAGCAGCGTTACACAGGGGGAGCAGTACTTC
CDR3 protein: CASSVTQGEQYF

V gene: TRBV19
D gene: TRBD1
clone size: NA
J gene: TRBJ2-6
CDR3 DNA: TGTGCCAGTAGTATAGTATGGACAGGTCTCTCTGGGGCCAACGTCCTGACTTTC
CDR3 protein: CASSIVWTGLSGANVLTF

V gene: TRBV7-9
D gene: NA
clone size: NA
J gene: TRBJ1-1
CDR3 DNA: TGTGCCAGCAGCCCGGGGACACTTAACACTGAAGCTTTCTTT
CDR3 protein: CASSPGTLNTEAFF

V gene: TRBV5-6
D gene: TRBD1
clone size: NA
J gene: TRBJ2-7
CDR3 DNA: TGTGCCAGCAGCTGGACAGGATACGAGCAGTACTTC
CDR3 protein: CASSWTGYEQYF

V gene: TRBV7-8
D gene: TRBD2
clone size: once
J gene: TRBJ2-1
CDR3 DNA: TGTGCCAGCATGGGACTAGCGGACGACAATGAGCAGTTCTTC
CDR3 protein: CASMGLADDNEQFF

V gene: TRBV30
D gene: TRBD1
clone size: few
J gene: TRBJ1-5
CDR3 DNA: TGTGCCTGGAGTTCGGACAGGACTGGACAGCCCCAGCATTTT
CDR3 protein: CAWSSDRTGQPQHF

V gene: TRBV18
D gene: TRBD1
clone size: NA
J gene: TRBJ1-2
CDR3 DNA: TGTGCCAGCTCACCGGACAGGGTTGGGCACTATGGCTACACCTTC
CDR3 protein: CASSPDRVGHYGYTF

V gene: TRBV11-2
D gene: NA
clone size: NA
J gene: TRBJ2-7
CDR3 DNA: TGTGCCAGCAGCTTTCAGGGTTCCTACGAGCAGTACTTC
CDR3 protein: CASSFQGSYEQYF